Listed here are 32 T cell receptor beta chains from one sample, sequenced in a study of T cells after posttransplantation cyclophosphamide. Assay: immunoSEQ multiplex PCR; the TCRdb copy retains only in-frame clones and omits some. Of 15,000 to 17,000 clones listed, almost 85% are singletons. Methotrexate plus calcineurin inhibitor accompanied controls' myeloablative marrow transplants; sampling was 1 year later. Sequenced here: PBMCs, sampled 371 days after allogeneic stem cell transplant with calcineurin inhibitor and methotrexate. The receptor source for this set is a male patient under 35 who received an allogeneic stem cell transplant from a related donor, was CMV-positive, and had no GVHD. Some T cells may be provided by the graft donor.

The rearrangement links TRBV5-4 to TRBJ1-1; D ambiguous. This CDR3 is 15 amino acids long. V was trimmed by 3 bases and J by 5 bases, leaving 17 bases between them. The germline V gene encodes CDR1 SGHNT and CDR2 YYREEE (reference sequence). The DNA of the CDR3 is TGTGCCAGCAGCTCCCCGGTTAGTCCGGGGACTGAAGCTTTCTTT. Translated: CASSSPVSPGTEAFF. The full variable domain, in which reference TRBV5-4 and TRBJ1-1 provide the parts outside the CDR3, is ETGVTQSPTHLIKTRGQQVTLRCSSQSGHNTVSWYQQALGQGPQFIFQYYREEENGRGNFPPRFSGLQFPNYSSELNVNALELDDSALYLCASSSPVSPGTEAFFGQGTRLTVV.

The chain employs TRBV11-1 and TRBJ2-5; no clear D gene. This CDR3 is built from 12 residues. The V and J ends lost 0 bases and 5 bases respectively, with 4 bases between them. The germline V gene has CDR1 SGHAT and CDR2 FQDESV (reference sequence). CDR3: CASSLARETQYF. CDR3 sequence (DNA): TGTGCCAGCAGCTTAGCTCGGGAGACCCAGTACTTC.

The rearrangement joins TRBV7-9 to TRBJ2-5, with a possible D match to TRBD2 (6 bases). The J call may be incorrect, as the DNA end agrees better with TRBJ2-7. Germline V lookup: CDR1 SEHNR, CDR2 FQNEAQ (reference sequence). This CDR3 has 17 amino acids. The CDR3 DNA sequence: TGTGCCAGCAGCCGAACAACGGGGACTTTTAGCTCCTACGAGCAGTACTTC. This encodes CASSRTTGTFSSYEQYF.

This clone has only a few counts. CDR3 protein: CASGQGGDEQFF. As DNA, the CDR3 is TGTGCCAGCGGACAGGGGGGCGATGAGCAGTTCTTC. The rearrangement links TRBV9 to TRBJ2-1; 10 bases line up with TRBD1. Germline assignment: CDR1 SGDLS and CDR2 YYNGEE. Losses at the gene ends were 7 bases for V and 8 bases for J; bases not matched to a gene: 3. The CDR3 sequence is 12 residues long. Supplemented by reference TRBV9 and TRBJ2-1, the full variable domain reads DSGVTQTPKHLITATGQRVTLRCSPRSGDLSVYWYQQSLDQGLQFLIQYYNGEERAKGNILERFSAQQFPDLHSELNLSSLELGDSALYFCASGQGGDEQFFGPGTRLTVL.

As DNA, the CDR3 is TGTGCCAGTAGTATGTGGGGAGGGCAACCTTCACCCCTCCACTTT. It yields the protein CASSMWGGQPSPLHF. V and J are TRBV19 and TRBJ1-6; D is unclear. The germline CDR1 and CDR2 sequences are LNHDA and SQIVND (reference sequence). This CDR3 has 15 amino acids. Trimming left V 3 bases short and J 9 bases short, with 15 bases between.

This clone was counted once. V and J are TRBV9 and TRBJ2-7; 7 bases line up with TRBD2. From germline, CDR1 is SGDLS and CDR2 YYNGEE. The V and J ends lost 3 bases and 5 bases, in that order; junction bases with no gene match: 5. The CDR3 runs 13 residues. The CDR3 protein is CASSGGGFDEQYF. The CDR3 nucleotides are TGTGCCAGCAGCGGGGGGGGGTTCGACGAGCAGTACTTC.

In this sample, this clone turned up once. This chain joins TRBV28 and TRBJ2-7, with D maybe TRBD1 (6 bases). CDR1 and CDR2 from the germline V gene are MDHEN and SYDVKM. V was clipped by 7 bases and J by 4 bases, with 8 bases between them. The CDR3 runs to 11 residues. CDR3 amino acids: CASKTGYEQYF. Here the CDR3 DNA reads TGTGCCAGCAAAACAGGGTACGAGCAGTACTTC.

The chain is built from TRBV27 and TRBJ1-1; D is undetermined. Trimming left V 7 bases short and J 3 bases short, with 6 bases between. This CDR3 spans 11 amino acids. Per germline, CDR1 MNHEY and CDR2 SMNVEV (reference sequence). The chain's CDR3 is CASTSYTEAFF. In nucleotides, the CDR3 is TGTGCCAGCACAAGCTACACTGAAGCTTTCTTT.

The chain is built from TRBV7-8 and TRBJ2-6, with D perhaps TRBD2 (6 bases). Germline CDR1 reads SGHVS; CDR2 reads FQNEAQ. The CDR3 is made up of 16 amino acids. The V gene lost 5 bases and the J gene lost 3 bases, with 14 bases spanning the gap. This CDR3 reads CASSPRGTYGANVLTF. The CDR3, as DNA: TGTGCCAGCAGCCCCCGGGGGACCTATGGGGCCAACGTCCTGACTTTC. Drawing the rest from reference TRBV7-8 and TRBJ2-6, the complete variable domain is GAGVSQSPRYKVAKRGQDVALRCDPISGHVSLFWYQQALGQGPEFLTYFQNEAQLDKSGLPSDRFFAERPEGSVSTLKIQRTQQEDSAVYLCASSPRGTYGANVLTFGAGSRLTVL.

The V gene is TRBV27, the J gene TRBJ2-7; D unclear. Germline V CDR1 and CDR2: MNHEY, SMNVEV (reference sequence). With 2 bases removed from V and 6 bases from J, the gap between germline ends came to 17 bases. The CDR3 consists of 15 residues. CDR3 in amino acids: CASSLIGPFPREQYF. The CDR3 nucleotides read TGTGCCAGCAGTTTAATTGGGCCCTTTCCCCGCGAGCAGTACTTC.

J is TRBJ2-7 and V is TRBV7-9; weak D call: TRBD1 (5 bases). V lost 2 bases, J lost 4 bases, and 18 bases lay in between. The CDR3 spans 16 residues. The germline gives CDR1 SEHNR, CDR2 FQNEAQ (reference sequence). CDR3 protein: CASSLKFSPGCYEQYF. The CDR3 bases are TGTGCCAGCAGCTTAAAATTTTCCCCAGGGTGTTACGAGCAGTACTTC. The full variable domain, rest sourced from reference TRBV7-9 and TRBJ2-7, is DTGVSQNPRHKITKRGQNVTFRCDPISEHNRLYWYRQTLGQGPEFLTYFQNEAQLEKSRLLSDRFSAERPKGSFSTLEIQRTEQGDSAMYLCASSLKFSPGCYEQYFGPGTRLTVT.

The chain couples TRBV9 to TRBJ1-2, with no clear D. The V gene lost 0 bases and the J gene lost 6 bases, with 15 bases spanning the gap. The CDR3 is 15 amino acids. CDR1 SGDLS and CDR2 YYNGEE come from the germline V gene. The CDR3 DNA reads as TGTGCCAGCAGCGTAGCTACTACGGCGGTGGATGGCTACACCTTC. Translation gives CASSVATTAVDGYTF.

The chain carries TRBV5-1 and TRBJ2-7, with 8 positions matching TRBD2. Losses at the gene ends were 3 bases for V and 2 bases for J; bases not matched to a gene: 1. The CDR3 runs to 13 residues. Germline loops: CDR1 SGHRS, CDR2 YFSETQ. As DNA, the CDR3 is TGCGCCAGCAGCTCGGGACTAGCCTACGAGCAGTACTTC. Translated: CASSSGLAYEQYF.

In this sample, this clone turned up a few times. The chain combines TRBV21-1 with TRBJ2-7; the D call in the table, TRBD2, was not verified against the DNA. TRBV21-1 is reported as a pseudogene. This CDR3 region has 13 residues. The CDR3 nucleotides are TGTGCCAGCCGGGGAGGGCGCAGAAACGAGCAGTACTTC. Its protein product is CASRGGRRNEQYF.

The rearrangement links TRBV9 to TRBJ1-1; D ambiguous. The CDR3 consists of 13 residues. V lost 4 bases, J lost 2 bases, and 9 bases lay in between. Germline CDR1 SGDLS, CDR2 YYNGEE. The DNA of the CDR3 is TGTGCCAGCAGCTATACACCTAACACTGAAGCTTTCTTT. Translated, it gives CASSYTPNTEAFF.

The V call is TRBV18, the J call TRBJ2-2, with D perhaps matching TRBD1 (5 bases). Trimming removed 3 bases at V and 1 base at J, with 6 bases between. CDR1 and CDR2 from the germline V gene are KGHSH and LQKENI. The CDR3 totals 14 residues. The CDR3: CASSPGQNTGELFF. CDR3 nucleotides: TGTGCCAGCTCACCCGGACAGAACACCGGGGAGCTGTTTTTT.

CDR3 loop: CASSGTENQPQHF. CDR3 nucleotide sequence: TGTGCCAGCAGCGGGACAGAAAATCAGCCCCAGCATTTT. The genes are TRBV6-6 and TRBJ1-5; TRBD1 agrees at 7 bases. The CDR3 consists of 13 residues. V dropped 6 bases and J dropped 4; count of bases not matched to a gene: 3. Germline loops: CDR1 MNHNY, CDR2 SVGAGI (reference sequence).

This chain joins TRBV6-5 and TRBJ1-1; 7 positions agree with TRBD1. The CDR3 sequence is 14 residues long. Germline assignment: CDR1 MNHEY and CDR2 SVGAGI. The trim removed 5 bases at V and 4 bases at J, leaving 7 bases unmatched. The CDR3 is CASSDDREVTEAFF. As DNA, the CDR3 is TGTGCCAGCAGTGACGACAGGGAGGTCACTGAAGCTTTCTTT.

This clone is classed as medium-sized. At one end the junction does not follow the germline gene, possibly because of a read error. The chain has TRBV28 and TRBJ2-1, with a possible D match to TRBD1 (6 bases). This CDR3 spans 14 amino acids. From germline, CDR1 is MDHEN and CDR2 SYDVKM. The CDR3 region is CASSFPGAYSEQFF. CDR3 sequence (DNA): TGTGCCAGCAGTTTTCCAGGGGCCTACAGTGAGCAGTTCTTC. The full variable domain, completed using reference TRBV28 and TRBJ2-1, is DVKVTQSSRYLVKRTGEKVFLECVQDMDHENMFWYRQDPGLGLRLIYFSYDVKMKEKGDIPEGYSVSREKKERFSLILESASTNQTSMYLCASSFPGAYSEQFFGPGTRLTVL.

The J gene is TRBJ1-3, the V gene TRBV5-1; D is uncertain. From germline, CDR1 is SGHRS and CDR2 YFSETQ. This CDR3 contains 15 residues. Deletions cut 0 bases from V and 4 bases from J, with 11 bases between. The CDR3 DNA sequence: TGCGCCAGCAGCTTGGAACTTAACAGCGGAAACACCATATATTTT. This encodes CASSLELNSGNTIYF.

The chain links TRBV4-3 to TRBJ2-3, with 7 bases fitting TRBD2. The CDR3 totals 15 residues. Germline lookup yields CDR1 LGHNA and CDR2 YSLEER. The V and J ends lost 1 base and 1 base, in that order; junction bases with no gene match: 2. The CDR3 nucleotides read TGCGCCAGCAGCCAAGGACTAGCCCGCACAGATACGCAGTATTTT. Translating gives CASSQGLARTDTQYF.

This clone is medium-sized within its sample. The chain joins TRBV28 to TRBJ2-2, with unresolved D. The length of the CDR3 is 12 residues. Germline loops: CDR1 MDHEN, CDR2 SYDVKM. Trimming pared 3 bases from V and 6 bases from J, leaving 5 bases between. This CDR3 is CASSFAAGELFF. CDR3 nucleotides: TGTGCCAGCAGTTTCGCGGCCGGGGAGCTGTTTTTT. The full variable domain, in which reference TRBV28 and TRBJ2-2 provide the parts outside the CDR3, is DVKVTQSSRYLVKRTGEKVFLECVQDMDHENMFWYRQDPGLGLRLIYFSYDVKMKEKGDIPEGYSVSREKKERFSLILESASTNQTSMYLCASSFAAGELFFGEGSRLTVL.

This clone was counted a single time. The CDR3 coding sequence is TGCAGCGTTGAAGAGAGCTCTGGAAACACCATATATTTT. This gives the protein CSVEESSGNTIYF. The chain combines TRBV29-1 with TRBJ1-3; D is uncertain. Germline lookup yields CDR1 SQVTM and CDR2 ANQGSEA. Trimming pared 0 bases from V and 0 bases from J, leaving 3 bases between. This CDR3 spans 13 amino acids.

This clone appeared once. CDR3 in DNA: TGTGCCAGCAGCCCCCGGACTAGCGGAAATTTCAATGAGCAGTTCTTC. Its translation: CASSPRTSGNFNEQFF. The chain carries TRBV4-2 and TRBJ2-1, with 10 nucleotides matching TRBD2. The CDR3 extends over 16 amino acids. J was trimmed by 6 bases and V by 4 bases; bases with no gene match: 9. In germline, CDR1 is LGHNA, CDR2 YNFKEQ.

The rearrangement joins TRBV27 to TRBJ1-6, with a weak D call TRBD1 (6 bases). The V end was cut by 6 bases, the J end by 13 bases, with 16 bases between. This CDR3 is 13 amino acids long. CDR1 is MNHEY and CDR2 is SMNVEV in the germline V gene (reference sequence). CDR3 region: CASSERQASPLHF. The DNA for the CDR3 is TGTGCCAGCAGCGAAAGACAGGCGTCGCCCCTCCACTTT.

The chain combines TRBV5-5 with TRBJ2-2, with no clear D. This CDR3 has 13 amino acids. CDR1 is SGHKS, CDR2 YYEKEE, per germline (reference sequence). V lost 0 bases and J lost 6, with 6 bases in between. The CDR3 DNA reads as TGTGCCAGCAGCTTGGTAGATCCCGGGGAGCTGTTTTTT. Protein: CASSLVDPGELFF.

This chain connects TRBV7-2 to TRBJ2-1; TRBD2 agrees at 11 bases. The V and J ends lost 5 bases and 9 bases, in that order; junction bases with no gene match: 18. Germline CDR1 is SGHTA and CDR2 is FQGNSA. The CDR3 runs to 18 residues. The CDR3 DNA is TGTGCCAGCAGCCTACCAACTAGCGGGAGCTCCATTTATGGTGAGCAGTTCTTC. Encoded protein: CASSLPTSGSSIYGEQFF.

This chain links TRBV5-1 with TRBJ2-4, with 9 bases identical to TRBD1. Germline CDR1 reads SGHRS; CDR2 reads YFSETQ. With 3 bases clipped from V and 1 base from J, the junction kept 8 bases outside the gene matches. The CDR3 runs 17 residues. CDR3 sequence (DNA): TGCGCCAGCAGCTCCGATGGGACAGGGCAGGCCAAAAACATTCAGTACTTC. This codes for CASSSDGTGQAKNIQYF.

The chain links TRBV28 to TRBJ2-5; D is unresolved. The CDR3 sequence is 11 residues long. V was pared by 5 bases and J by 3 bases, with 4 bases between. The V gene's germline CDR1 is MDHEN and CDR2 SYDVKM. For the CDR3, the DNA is TGTGCCAGCAGTGTAGAAGAGACCCAGTACTTC. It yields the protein CASSVEETQYF.

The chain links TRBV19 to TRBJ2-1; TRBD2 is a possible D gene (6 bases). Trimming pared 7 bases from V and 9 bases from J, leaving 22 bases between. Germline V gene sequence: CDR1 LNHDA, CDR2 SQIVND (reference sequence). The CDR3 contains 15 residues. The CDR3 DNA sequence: TGTGCCAGTAAGGTTCGGGAGTCCGTGGTTAGTGAGCAGTTCTTC. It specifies CASKVRESVVSEQFF. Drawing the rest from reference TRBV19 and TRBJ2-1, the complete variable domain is DGGITQSPKYLFRKEGQNVTLSCEQNLNHDAMYWYRQDPGQGLRLIYYSQIVNDFQKGDIAEGYSVSREKKESFPLTVTSAQKNPTAFYLCASKVRESVVSEQFFGPGTRLTVL.

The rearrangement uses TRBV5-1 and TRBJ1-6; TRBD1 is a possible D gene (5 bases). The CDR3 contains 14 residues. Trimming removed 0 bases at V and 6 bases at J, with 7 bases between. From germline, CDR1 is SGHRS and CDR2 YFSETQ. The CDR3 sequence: CASSLGQSNSPLHF. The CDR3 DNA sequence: TGCGCCAGCAGCTTGGGACAGTCTAATTCACCCCTCCACTTT.

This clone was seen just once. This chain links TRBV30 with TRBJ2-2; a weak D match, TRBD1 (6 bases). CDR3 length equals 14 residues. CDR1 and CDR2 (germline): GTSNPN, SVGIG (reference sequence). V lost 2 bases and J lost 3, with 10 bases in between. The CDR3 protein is CAWSLRGYTGELFF. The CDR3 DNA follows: TGTGCCTGGAGTTTAAGGGGGTACACCGGGGAGCTGTTTTTT.